This T cell receptor (beta chain) was profiled in a study of T cells after somatic rescue of genetic block. The protocol was immunoSEQ multiplex PCR, while the TCRdb copy is restricted to in-frame clones and leaves out a portion. Of tens of thousands of clones listed, 70% to 90% are singletons. The CDR3 is made up of 15 amino acids. V trimming: 4 bases; J trimming: 4 bases; junction bases outside the gene matches: 8. The germline V gene encodes CDR1 SGDLS and CDR2 YYNGEE. The table lists this clone with a count of one. The V call is TRBV9, the J call TRBJ2-5, with 9 bases lining up with TRBD2. Sequencing was done on a sample of peripheral blood mononuclear cells (PBMCs). The receptor comes from a woman younger than 35. CDR3 sequence reads: CASSTSAGGLETQYF. The CDR3 coding sequence is TGTGCCAGCAGCACTAGTGCGGGAGGGTTAGAGACCCAGTACTTC.